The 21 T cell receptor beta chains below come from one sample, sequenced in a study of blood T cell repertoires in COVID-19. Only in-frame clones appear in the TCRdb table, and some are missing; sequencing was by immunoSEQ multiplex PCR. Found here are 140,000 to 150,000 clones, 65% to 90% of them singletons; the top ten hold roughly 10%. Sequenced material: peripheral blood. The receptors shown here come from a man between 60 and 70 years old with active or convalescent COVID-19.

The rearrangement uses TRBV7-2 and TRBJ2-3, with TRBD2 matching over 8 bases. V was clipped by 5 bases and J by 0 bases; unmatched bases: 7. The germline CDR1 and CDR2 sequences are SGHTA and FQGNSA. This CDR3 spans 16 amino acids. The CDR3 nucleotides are TGTGCCAGCAGCCCCGTAGCGGGAACAAGCACAGATACGCAGTATTTT. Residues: CASSPVAGTSTDTQYF.

The CDR3: CAISESELLDTQYF. The CDR3 region has the DNA TGTGCCATCAGTGAGTCCGAGCTACTCGATACGCAGTATTTT. The rearrangement joins TRBV10-3 to TRBJ2-3; D is unresolved. The length of the CDR3 is 14 residues. V was trimmed by 0 bases and J by 6 bases, leaving 10 bases between them. Germline assignment: CDR1 ENHRY and CDR2 SYGVKD.

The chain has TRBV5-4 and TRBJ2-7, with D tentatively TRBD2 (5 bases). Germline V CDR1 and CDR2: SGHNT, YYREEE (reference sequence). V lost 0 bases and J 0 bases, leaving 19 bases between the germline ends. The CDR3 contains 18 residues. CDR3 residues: CASSLVSLAELSSYEQYV. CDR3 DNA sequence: TGTGCCAGCAGCTTGGTGTCCCTAGCAGAACTGAGCTCCTACGAGCAGTACGTC.

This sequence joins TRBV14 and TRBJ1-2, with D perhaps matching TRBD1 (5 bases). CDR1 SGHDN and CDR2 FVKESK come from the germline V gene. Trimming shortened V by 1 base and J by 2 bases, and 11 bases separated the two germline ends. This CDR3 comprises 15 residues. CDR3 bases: TGTGCCAGCAGCCAAGTAACAGGTTCAAACTATGGCTACACCTTC. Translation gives CASSQVTGSNYGYTF.

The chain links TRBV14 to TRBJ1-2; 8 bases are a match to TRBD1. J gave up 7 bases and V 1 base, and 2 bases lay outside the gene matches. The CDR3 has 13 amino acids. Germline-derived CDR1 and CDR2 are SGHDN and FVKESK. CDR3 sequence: CASSQGTGRGYTF. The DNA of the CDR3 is TGTGCCAGCAGCCAAGGGACAGGGCGTGGCTACACCTTC.

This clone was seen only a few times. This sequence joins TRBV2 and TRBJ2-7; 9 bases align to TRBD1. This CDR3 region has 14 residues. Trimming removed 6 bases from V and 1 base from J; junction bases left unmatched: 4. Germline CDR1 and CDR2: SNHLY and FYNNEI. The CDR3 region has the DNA TGTGCCAGCAGAGCCGGGACAGGGTCCTACGAGCAGTACTTC. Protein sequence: CASRAGTGSYEQYF.

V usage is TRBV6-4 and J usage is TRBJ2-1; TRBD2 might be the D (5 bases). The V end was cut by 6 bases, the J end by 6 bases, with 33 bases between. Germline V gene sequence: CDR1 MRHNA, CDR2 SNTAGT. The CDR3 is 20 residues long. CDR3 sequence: CASSAGWYGINLSTGNEQFF. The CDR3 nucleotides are TGTGCCAGCAGCGCAGGATGGTACGGGATCAACCTCAGCACGGGCAATGAGCAGTTCTTC.

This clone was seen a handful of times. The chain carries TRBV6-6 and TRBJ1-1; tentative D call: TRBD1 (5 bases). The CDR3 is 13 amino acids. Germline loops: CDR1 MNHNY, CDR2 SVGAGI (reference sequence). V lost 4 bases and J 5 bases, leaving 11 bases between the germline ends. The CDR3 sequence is CASSFPGGTEAFF. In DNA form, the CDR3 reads TGTGCCAGCAGTTTTCCGGGGGGGACTGAAGCTTTCTTT.

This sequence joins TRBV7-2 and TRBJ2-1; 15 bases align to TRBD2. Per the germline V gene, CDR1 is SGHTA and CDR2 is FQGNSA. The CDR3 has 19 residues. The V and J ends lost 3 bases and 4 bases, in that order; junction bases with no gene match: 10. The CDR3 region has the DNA TGTGCCAGCAGCTTTCTATGGACTAGCGGGAGGGCCGAGTACAATGAGCAGTTCTTC. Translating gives CASSFLWTSGRAEYNEQFF.

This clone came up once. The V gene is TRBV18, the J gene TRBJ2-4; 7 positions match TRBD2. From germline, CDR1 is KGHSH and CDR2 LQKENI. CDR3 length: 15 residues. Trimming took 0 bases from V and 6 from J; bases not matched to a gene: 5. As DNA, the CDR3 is TGTGCCAGCTCACCACCCGGACTAGAGGGAAACATTCAGTACTTC. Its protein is CASSPPGLEGNIQYF.

The CDR3 nucleotides are TGCGCCAGCAGAGACCTCGGGGGGACGGCTAATGAAAAACTGTTTTTT. It translates to CASRDLGGTANEKLFF. The genes are TRBV10-2 and TRBJ1-4; D may be TRBD1 (5 bases). The germline V gene has CDR1 WSHSY and CDR2 SAAADI. The CDR3 covers 16 residues. Trimming pared 6 bases from V and 3 bases from J, leaving 17 bases between.

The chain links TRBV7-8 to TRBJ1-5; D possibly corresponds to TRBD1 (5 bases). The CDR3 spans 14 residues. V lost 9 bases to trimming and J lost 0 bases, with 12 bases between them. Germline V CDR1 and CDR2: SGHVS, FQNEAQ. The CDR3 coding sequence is TGTGCCAGTTCCCCGACAGATAGCAATCAGCCCCAGCATTTT. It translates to CASSPTDSNQPQHF.

CDR3 coding DNA: TGTGCCACCGGGAGCGGCCTTGGGGGCACCATATATTTT. Amino acid sequence: CATGSGLGGTIYF. This chain joins TRBV7-9 and TRBJ1-3, with D possibly matching TRBD1 (5 bases). Germline CDR1 is SEHNR and CDR2 is FQNEAQ (reference sequence). V lost 10 bases and J lost 9, with 19 bases in between. The CDR3 sequence is 13 residues long.

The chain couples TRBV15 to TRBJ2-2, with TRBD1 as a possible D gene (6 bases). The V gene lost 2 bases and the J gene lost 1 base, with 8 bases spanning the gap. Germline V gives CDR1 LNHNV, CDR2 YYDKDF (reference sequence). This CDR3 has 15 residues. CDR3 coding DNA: TGTGCCACCAGCAGATTGACAGGGAACACCGGGGAGCTGTTTTTT. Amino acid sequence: CATSRLTGNTGELFF.

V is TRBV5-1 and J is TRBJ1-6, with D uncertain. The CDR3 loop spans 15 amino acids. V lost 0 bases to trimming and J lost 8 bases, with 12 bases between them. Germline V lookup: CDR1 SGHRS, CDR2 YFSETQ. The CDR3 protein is CASSLVAEADSPLHF. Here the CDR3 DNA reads TGCGCCAGCAGCTTGGTGGCCGAAGCGGATTCACCCCTCCACTTT.

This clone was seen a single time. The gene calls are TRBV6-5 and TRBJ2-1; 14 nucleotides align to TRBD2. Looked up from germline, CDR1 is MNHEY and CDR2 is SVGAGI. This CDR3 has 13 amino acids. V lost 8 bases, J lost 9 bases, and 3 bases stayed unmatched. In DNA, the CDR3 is TGTGCCAGCCGGGGACTAGCGGGAGCTGAGCAGTTCTTC. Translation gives CASRGLAGAEQFF.

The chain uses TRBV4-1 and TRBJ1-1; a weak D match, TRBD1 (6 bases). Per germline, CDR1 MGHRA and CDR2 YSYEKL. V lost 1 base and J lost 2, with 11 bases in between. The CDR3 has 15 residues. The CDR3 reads CASSQVEGGNTEAFF. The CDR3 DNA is TGCGCCAGCAGCCAAGTGGAAGGGGGAAACACTGAAGCTTTCTTT.

CDR3 region: CASSYEDRSTDTQYF. DNA for the CDR3: TGCGCCAGCAGCTATGAAGACAGGAGCACAGATACGCAGTATTTT. The chain joins TRBV5-1 to TRBJ2-3; possible D gene TRBD1, 6 bases. V lost 3 bases to trimming and J lost 0 bases, with 11 bases between them. The CDR3 consists of 15 residues. In germline, CDR1 is SGHRS, CDR2 YFSETQ.

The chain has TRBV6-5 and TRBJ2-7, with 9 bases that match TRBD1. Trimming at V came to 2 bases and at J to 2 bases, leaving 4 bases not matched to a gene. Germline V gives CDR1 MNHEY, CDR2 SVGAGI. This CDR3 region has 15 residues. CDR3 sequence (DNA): TGTGCCAGCAGTTACCGGGGACAGGGAACCTACGAGCAGTACTTC. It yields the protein CASSYRGQGTYEQYF.

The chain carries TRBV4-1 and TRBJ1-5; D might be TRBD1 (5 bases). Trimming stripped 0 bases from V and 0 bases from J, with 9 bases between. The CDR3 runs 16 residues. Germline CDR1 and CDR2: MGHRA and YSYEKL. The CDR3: CASSQDRTYSNQPQHF. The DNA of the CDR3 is TGCGCCAGCAGCCAAGATCGGACATATAGCAATCAGCCCCAGCATTTT.

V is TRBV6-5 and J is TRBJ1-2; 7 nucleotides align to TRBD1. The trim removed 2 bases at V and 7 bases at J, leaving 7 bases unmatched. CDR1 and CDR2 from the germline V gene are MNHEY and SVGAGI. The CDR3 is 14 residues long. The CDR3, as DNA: TGTGCCAGCAGTTACGCGACAGGGATAGGTGGCTACACCTTC. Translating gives CASSYATGIGGYTF.